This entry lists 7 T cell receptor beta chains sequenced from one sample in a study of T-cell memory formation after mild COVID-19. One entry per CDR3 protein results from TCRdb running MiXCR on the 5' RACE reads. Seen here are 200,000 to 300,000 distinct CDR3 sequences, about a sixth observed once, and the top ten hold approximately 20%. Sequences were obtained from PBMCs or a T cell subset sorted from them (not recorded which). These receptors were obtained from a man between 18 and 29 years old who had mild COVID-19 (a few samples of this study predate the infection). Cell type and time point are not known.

In DNA, the CDR3 is TGTGCCAGCAGCAGCTCAGGGCCCTACAATGAGCAGTTCTTC. It specifies CASSSSGPYNEQFF. This rearrangement joins TRBV7-8 to TRBJ2-1, with TRBD1 as a possible D gene (5 bases). The V and J ends lost 5 bases and 2 bases respectively, with 10 bases between them. The length of the CDR3 is 14 residues. CDR1 is SGHVS and CDR2 is FQNEAQ in the germline V gene.

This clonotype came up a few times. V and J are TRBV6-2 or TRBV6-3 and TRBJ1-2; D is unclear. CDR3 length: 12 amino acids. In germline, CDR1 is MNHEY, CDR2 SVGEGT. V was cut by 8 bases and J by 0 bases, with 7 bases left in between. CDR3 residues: CASGQANYGYTF. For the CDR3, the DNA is TGTGCCAGCGGGCAGGCTAACTATGGCTACACCTTC.

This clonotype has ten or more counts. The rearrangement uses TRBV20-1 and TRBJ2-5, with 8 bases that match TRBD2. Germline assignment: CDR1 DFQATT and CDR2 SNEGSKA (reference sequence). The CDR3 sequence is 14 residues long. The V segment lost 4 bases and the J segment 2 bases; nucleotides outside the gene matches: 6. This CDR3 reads CSATRLALQETQYF. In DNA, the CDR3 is TGCAGTGCTACCCGACTAGCGCTTCAAGAGACCCAGTACTTC.

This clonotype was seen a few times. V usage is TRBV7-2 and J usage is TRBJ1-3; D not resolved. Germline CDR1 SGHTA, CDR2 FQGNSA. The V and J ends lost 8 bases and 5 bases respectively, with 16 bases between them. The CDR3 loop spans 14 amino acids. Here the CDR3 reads CASREAAKRNTIYF. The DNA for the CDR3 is TGTGCCAGCCGCGAGGCAGCCAAGAGAAACACCATATATTTT.

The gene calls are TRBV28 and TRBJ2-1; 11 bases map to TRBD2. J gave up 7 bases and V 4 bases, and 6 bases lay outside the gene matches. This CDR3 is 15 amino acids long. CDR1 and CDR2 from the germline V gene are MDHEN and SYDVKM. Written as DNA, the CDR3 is TGTGCCAGCAGTTCGGCCGGGACTAGCGGAAATGAGCAGTTCTTC. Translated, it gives CASSSAGTSGNEQFF.

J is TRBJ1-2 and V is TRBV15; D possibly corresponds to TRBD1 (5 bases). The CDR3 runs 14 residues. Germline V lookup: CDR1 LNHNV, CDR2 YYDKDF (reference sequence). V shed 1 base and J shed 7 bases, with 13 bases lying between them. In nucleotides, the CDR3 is TGTGCCACCAGCAGAGCCGGGACCGCTGCTGGCTACACCTTC. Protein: CATSRAGTAAGYTF.

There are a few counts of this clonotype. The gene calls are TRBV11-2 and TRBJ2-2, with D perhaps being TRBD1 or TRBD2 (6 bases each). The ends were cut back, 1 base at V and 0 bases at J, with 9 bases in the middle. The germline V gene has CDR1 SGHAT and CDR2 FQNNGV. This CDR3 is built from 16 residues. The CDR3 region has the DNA TGTGCCAGCAGCTTAGGGGGGGCTTCGAACACCGGGGAGCTGTTTTTT. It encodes CASSLGGASNTGELFF.